This TCR beta chain stems from a study of prognosis after radiotherapy for stage I lung cancer (dated by TCRdb to 2020 to 2023). Looking at the study overall: Between April 2018 and early 2019, roughly 19 patients with stage I NSCLC were enrolled in Nanjing, China. In 15 or so patients the disease was a newly diagnosed primary stage I lung tumor, whereas five had oligometastatic NSCLC following surgical resection of the primary tumor. The cohort comprised 13 men and roughly 6 women with a median age of approximately 74 years, ranging from about 53 to 90 years. Image-guided IMRT or VMAT was used to deliver SBRT in 3 to 5 fractions at a biologically effective dose of at least 100 Gy. Peripheral blood TCR beta repertoires were profiled in stage I NSCLC patients before and after stereotactic body radiotherapy, and the repertoires were related to distant failure. Distant metastases were developed by four of the 19 patients after SBRT, at a median of around seven months, whereas no significant progression was observed in the other 15 patients. No patient received concurrent therapy alongside SBRT. For each of the 20 or so patients, one blood sample was taken before SBRT and one after, so the study sequenced approximately 38 samples in total. On tumor histology, roughly 12 patients had adenocarcinoma and several had squamous cell carcinoma. Every patient was deemed medically inoperable, about a dozen because of comorbidities and more than five because they refused surgery.

The TCR beta CDR3 region was amplified from genomic DNA by two rounds of multiplex PCR. In the first PCR round, primers specific to each TRBV and TRBJ gene were used, and the primer sequences were filed in Chinese patent CN105087789A. Universal primers were used in the second round of PCR. The Roche High Pure PCR Template Preparation Kit was used to extract genomic DNA from frozen PBMCs. Libraries were sequenced paired-end with 151 bp reads on an Illumina HiSeq 3000. The published analysis was carried out like this. Raw reads lacking the multiplex PCR primer sequences were removed with CutAdapt. High-quality paired reads were merged into contigs with PEAR. By alignment to reference sequences, MiXCR assigned TRB V, D and J gene segments to each contig. To remove sequencing errors, CDR3 sequences were clustered according to base quality and sequence similarity. Shannon entropy normalized by the natural log of productive TCR sequence number was used as the measure of diversity. Clonality was defined as one minus Shannon entropy divided by the natural log of the number of unique clonotypes. The Youden index of ROC curves was used to select progression-free survival cut-offs for repertoire metrics, and analyses were performed in R 3.5.3. TCRdb applied fastp at Q25 and MiXCR to the public reads, then kept only in-frame beta chains. Rows are unified per CDR3 protein, each entry keeping the most common DNA and genes. The V and J calls come from TCRdb's annotation, not from the publication. The sample table lists under 55,000 distinct CDR3 sequences, under 45% of them with a count of one. The ten largest make up 9.2% of the sample.

What the work shows at the level of the full study, not this receptor alone: Differences in TRBV and TRBJ usage frequencies by metastasis status were reportedly observed in two V genes at baseline and in roughly 9 V and two J genes after SBRT. No determination of tumor specificity was made for expanded TCR clones. Unique TCR clone counts fell after SBRT (median about 9,300 before versus 6,500 to 7,500 after; Wilcoxon paired P=0.011). The study was limited by its small cohort and short follow-up, and the findings require independent validation. All reported P values were unadjusted for multiple comparisons. Post-SBRT Shannon entropy and its change from baseline were lower in patients who developed distant metastases; baseline Shannon entropy was not associated with metastases.

This clonotype was found many times. Its recognized antigen is unknown. No qualities accompany the bases; no much larger clone lies one base away. The CDR3 numbers 15 residues from cysteine through phenylalanine. Only the CDR3 portion is preserved as DNA: 45 bases, with reading frame beginning at the first base. The V and J ends are trimmed by 4 bases and 3 bases, leaving 13 bases between them. The germline V gene supplies CDR1 KGHDR and CDR2 SFDVKD. All patients had node-negative disease on CT and PET/CT, and none had a history of other malignancies or had previously received chemotherapy or radiotherapy. At each of two time points, about 6 milliliters of peripheral venous blood were collected into EDTA tubes. Ficoll-Paque Plus density-gradient centrifugation was used to isolate PBMCs. Right after collection, samples were placed at -80 degrees C and kept there until analysis.

Here the sequenced sample was PBMCs, taken before or after stereotactic body radiation therapy (not recorded which). The TCR sequence derives from a donor aged 50 or older with non-small cell lung cancer. Here the chain combines TRBV24-1 and TRBJ2-3; TRBD2 might be the D gene, on 6 matching bases. The base sequence is TGTGCCACCAGTGACCTAAGGCGGGGAACAGATACGCAGTATTTT. The translation is CATSDLRRGTDTQYF.